This note documents a single TCR beta chain sequence. The data derive from a study of blood T cell repertoires in COVID-19. CDR3 size: 15 residues. Trimming took 0 bases from V and 4 from J, leaving 14 bases between them. Germline assignment: CDR1 SGHRS and CDR2 YFSETQ. Method: immunoSEQ multiplex PCR; TCRdb's copy keeps in-frame clones and lacks some. The data contain 350,000 to 400,000 clones, around 87% of them seen just once; the ten biggest clones take up around 1.9%. The V and J genes are TRBV5-1 and TRBJ2-7; maybe TRBD1 (5 bases). The sequencing input was PBMCs or T cells enriched from blood (not recorded which). The TCR comes from a middle-aged man in a cohort exposed to, infected with or recovered from COVID-19 (not recorded which). CDR3 in DNA: TGCGCCAGCAGCTTGGGTTCGCAGGGAAGATACGAGCAGTACTTC. Its translation: CASSLGSQGRYEQYF.